This passage covers 26 T cell receptor beta chains from one sample sequenced in a study of blood T cell repertoires in COVID-19 (dated by TCRdb to the early 2020s). Receptor amplification or capture employed the immunoSEQ multiplex PCR assay. This is the immuneACCESS table as TCRdb keeps it, with only in-frame sequences that have V and J called. A part of the clones is gone; compared with another copy, unresolved V genes explain less than half, and the rest is unexplained. The sample table records some 70,000 clones; 80% to 90% of these occur just once. The ten largest clonotypes hold approximately 2.5% of the sample. The sequenced material came from peripheral blood. These receptors were collected from a human donor in a cohort sampled during active COVID-19.

This chain links TRBV24-1 with TRBJ1-1, with a tentative D call TRBD1 (6 bases). The germline V gene has CDR1 KGHDR and CDR2 SFDVKD. Between the trimmed V and J ends, which lost 3 bases and 1 base, there was a span of 8 bases. The CDR3 is made up of 14 amino acids. The CDR3 sequence is CATSDGQRNTEAFF. In DNA, the CDR3 is TGTGCCACCAGTGATGGACAGCGGAACACTGAAGCTTTCTTT.

The chain combines TRBV18 with TRBJ1-5, with TRBD1 matching 9 bases. The V segment lost 3 bases and the J segment 2 bases; nucleotides outside the gene matches: 2. The CDR3 is 15 residues long. Germline V lookup: CDR1 KGHSH, CDR2 LQKENI. As DNA, the CDR3 is TGTGCCAGCTCACCGGGACAGGGTGGCAATCAGCCCCAGCATTTT. As protein: CASSPGQGGNQPQHF. Variable domain in full (rest from reference TRBV18 and TRBJ1-5): NAGVMQNPRHLVRRRGQEARLRCSPMKGHSHVYWYRQLPEEGLKFMVYLQKENIIDESGMPKERFSAEFPKEGPSILRIQQVVRGDSAAYFCASSPGQGGNQPQHFGDGTRLSIL.

The chain uses TRBV5-5 and TRBJ2-4, with no clear D. V lost 5 bases to trimming and J lost 1 base, with 13 bases between them. The CDR3 runs 15 residues. Germline V gene lookup returns CDR1 SGHKS and CDR2 YYEKEE (reference sequence). The CDR3 spells CASSLGPVAKNIQYF. In DNA, the CDR3 is TGTGCCAGCAGTCTTGGCCCTGTGGCCAAAAACATTCAGTACTTC.

The rearrangement joins TRBV2 to TRBJ1-2; D call uncertain. V was shortened by 8 bases and J by 4 bases, with 11 bases between the two germline ends. The CDR3 contains 12 residues. Per the germline V gene, CDR1 is SNHLY and CDR2 is FYNNEI. The CDR3 sequence is CASGVGVYGYTF. DNA of the CDR3: TGTGCCAGCGGGGTCGGGGTCTATGGCTACACCTTC.

V and J are TRBV9 and TRBJ1-1, with TRBD1 identical over 7 bases. The CDR3 sequence is 14 residues long. Germline CDR1 reads SGDLS; CDR2 reads YYNGEE. V was clipped by 0 bases and J by 11 bases; unmatched bases: 10. The CDR3 DNA reads as TGTGCCAGCAGCGTAGGTCCGGAGGGGGCGGGCGCTTTCTTT. The encoded protein is CASSVGPEGAGAFF.

This chain uses TRBV28 with TRBJ2-5; TRBD2 agrees at 7 bases. V shed 5 bases, J shed 2 bases, and the junction held 5 bases outside the gene matches. The CDR3 length is 14 residues. Germline V gene lookup returns CDR1 MDHEN and CDR2 SYDVKM. The CDR3 loop is CASSRGGVQETQYF. CDR3 nucleotide sequence: TGTGCCAGCAGTCGGGGAGGGGTACAAGAGACCCAGTACTTC.

J is TRBJ2-1 and V is TRBV19, with a weak D call TRBD1 (6 bases). Deletions cut 5 bases from V and 9 bases from J, with 20 bases between. The CDR3 runs 15 residues. Germline V lookup: CDR1 LNHDA, CDR2 SQIVND (reference sequence). DNA for the CDR3: TGTGCCAGTAGTGGACAGCGCCTAACCGCCGCTGAGCAGTTCTTC. Amino acids: CASSGQRLTAAEQFF.

This clone was counted a single time. The chain is built from TRBV19 and TRBJ1-5; TRBD1 agrees at 8 bases. The CDR3 covers 15 residues. The V gene end was trimmed by 4 bases and the J gene end by 4 bases; junction bases not matched to a gene: 6. CDR1 is LNHDA, CDR2 SQIVND, per germline (reference sequence). The CDR3 DNA follows: TGTGCCAGTAGTACAGGGACAGGCGCTAATCAGCCCCAGCATTTT. Its translation: CASSTGTGANQPQHF. The variable domain in full, with the rest retrieved from reference TRBV19 and TRBJ1-5, is DGGITQSPKYLFRKEGQNVTLSCEQNLNHDAMYWYRQDPGQGLRLIYYSQIVNDFQKGDIAEGYSVSREKKESFPLTVTSAQKNPTAFYLCASSTGTGANQPQHFGDGTRLSIL.

The count of this clone is one. The rearrangement links TRBV5-6 to TRBJ2-7; D is uncertain. The CDR3 consists of 12 residues. Trimming pared 2 bases from V and 2 bases from J, leaving 5 bases between. The V gene's germline CDR1 is SGHDT and CDR2 YYEEEE. CDR3 coding DNA: TGTGCCAGCAGCTTAAGAGCCTACGAGCAGTACTTC. Translating gives CASSLRAYEQYF.

This clone appeared a single time. The gene calls are TRBV7-2 and TRBJ2-7, with TRBD1 as a possible D gene (5 bases). Deletions cut 3 bases from V and 0 bases from J, with 6 bases between. The CDR3 extends over 13 amino acids. Germline CDR1 and CDR2: SGHTA and FQGNSA. CDR3 nucleotides: TGTGCCAGCAGCTTGGGGCCCTCCTACGAGCAGTACTTC. Translating gives CASSLGPSYEQYF.

J is TRBJ2-7 and V is TRBV19; 9 positions agree with TRBD1. CDR3 length: 14 residues. Germline CDR1 is LNHDA and CDR2 is SQIVND (reference sequence). J was trimmed by 12 bases and V by 5 bases; bases with no gene match: 14. CDR3 sequence: CASSPGQGIRSLYF. The CDR3 nucleotides are TGTGCCAGTAGTCCGGGACAGGGAATTCGTAGTCTGTACTTC.

The V call is TRBV5-1, the J call TRBJ2-1, with TRBD1 matching 8 bases. This CDR3 has 16 residues. Germline V CDR1 and CDR2: SGHRS, YFSETQ. With 1 base clipped from V and 0 bases from J, the junction kept 3 bases outside the gene matches. CDR3 sequence: CASSLQGASSYNEQFF. The CDR3 DNA is TGCGCCAGCAGCTTGCAGGGGGCCAGCTCCTACAATGAGCAGTTCTTC.

The chain is built from TRBV27 and TRBJ1-6; tentative D call: TRBD1 (5 bases). The CDR3 sequence is 15 residues long. V was shortened by 4 bases and J by 4 bases, with 11 bases between the two germline ends. Per germline, CDR1 MNHEY and CDR2 SMNVEV (reference sequence). This CDR3 reads CASSSDDSYNSPLHF. As DNA, the CDR3 is TGTGCCAGCAGTTCCGACGACAGTTATAATTCACCCCTCCACTTT.

V gene TRBV27 combines with J gene TRBJ1-4; D not certain. Between the trimmed V and J ends, which lost 5 bases and 8 bases, there was a span of 12 bases. Germline loops: CDR1 MNHEY, CDR2 SMNVEV (reference sequence). The CDR3 extends over 13 amino acids. Here the CDR3 DNA reads TGTGCCAGCAGTCGGGTCTTTGGGGAAAAACTGTTTTTT. This gives the protein CASSRVFGEKLFF.

The chain joins TRBV7-2 to TRBJ1-5, with TRBD1 as a possible D gene (5 bases). V was cut by 4 bases and J by 3 bases, with 22 bases left in between. This CDR3 has 18 residues. The germline V gene has CDR1 SGHTA and CDR2 FQGNSA. CDR3 residues: CASSSRAPLRGHNQPQHF. The CDR3 DNA reads as TGTGCCAGCAGCTCCCGGGCACCCCTGCGGGGCCACAATCAGCCCCAGCATTTT.

The J gene is TRBJ1-1, the V gene TRBV30; 11 positions match TRBD1. Germline loops: CDR1 GTSNPN, CDR2 SVGIG (reference sequence). The CDR3 runs 13 residues. Trimming at V came to 4 bases and at J to 10 bases, leaving 8 bases not matched to a gene. CDR3: CAWTGQGALRAFF. CDR3 nucleotides: TGTGCCTGGACCGGACAGGGGGCCTTAAGAGCTTTCTTT.

This chain joins TRBV5-1 and TRBJ2-3; a possible D gene is TRBD1 (5 bases). The CDR3 contains 16 residues. Trimming removed 0 bases from V and 0 bases from J, with 11 bases in between. Germline V lookup: CDR1 SGHRS, CDR2 YFSETQ. DNA of the CDR3: TGCGCCAGCAGCTTGGGGGGCAGAACTAGCACAGATACGCAGTATTTT. This translates into CASSLGGRTSTDTQYF.

This sequence joins TRBV11-2 and TRBJ2-2; 8 nucleotides match TRBD2. Germline CDR1 and CDR2: SGHAT and FQNNGV. The CDR3 spans 16 residues. The J segment lost 6 bases and the V segment lost 2 bases, leaving 8 bases of the junction unmatched. CDR3 amino acids: CASSLRAGEKAGELFF. CDR3 nucleotides: TGTGCCAGCAGCTTAAGAGCGGGAGAAAAGGCCGGGGAGCTGTTTTTT.

The rearrangement links TRBV7-2 to TRBJ2-5; 12 bases fit TRBD2. Per the germline V gene, CDR1 is SGHTA and CDR2 is FQGNSA. V trimming: 7 bases; J trimming: 2 bases; junction bases outside the gene matches: 5. The CDR3 contains 15 residues. The CDR3 bases are TGTGCCAGCACCTGGACTAGCGGGGTTCAAGAGACCCAGTACTTC. Translated, it gives CASTWTSGVQETQYF.

Of note for this clone: The CDR3 does not close with the conserved phenylalanine or tryptophan, likely indicating a read error. The DNA is left out, because the CDR3 cannot be placed on it with certainty; the CDR3 is given as TCRdb lists it. The CDR3 loop is CASSSGTVFGV. The V call is TRBV28, the J call TRBJ2-4; no DNA check was done on the table's D call, TRBD1. Including both end residues, the CDR3 is 11 amino acids long. Germline lookup yields CDR1 MDHEN and CDR2 SYDVKM.

The CDR3 loop is CASSGGDGETQYF. CDR3 coding DNA: TGCGCCAGCAGCGGGGGGGACGGAGAGACCCAGTACTTC. V is TRBV5-1 and J is TRBJ2-5, with 7 bases that match TRBD2. CDR3 length equals 13 residues. Germline CDR1 and CDR2: SGHRS and YFSETQ. V gave up 4 bases and J gave up 4 bases; unmatched junction bases: 4.

The table lists this clone with a count of one. This chain uses TRBV18 with TRBJ2-4, with TRBD1 as a possible D gene (6 bases). V lost 6 bases, J lost 5 bases, and 11 bases lay in between. The CDR3 is 13 residues long. Germline CDR1 and CDR2: KGHSH and LQKENI. The DNA of the CDR3 is TGTGCCAGCTCCCGGGACACCGAAAACATTCAGTACTTC. Its translation is CASSRDTENIQYF.

This clone has more than one count but fewer than ten. The rearrangement joins TRBV6-2 or TRBV6-3 to TRBJ1-2; D not certain. The CDR3 covers 11 residues. The V end lost 2 bases, the J end lost 8 bases, and 6 bases lay between the germline ends. CDR1 is MNHEY, CDR2 SVGEGT, per germline. The CDR3 protein is CASSYRVGYTF. CDR3 DNA: TGTGCCAGCAGTTACCGCGTCGGCTACACCTTC.

The gene calls are TRBV10-2 and TRBJ1-2; D is undetermined. The CDR3 spans 15 residues. From germline, CDR1 is WSHSY and CDR2 SAAADI. Trimming left V 0 bases short and J 4 bases short, with 12 bases between. CDR3 bases: TGCGCCAGCAGTGAGTCGTTGGCCGTACCCTATGGCTACACCTTC. Translating it yields CASSESLAVPYGYTF.

The V and J genes are TRBV9 and TRBJ2-5; 13 bases are shared with TRBD2. The trim removed 0 bases at V and 2 bases at J, leaving 7 bases unmatched. Germline V CDR1 and CDR2: SGDLS, YYNGEE. CDR3 length: 18 residues. The CDR3 here is CASSVGLGTSGIQETQYF. The DNA for the CDR3 is TGTGCCAGCAGCGTAGGCTTGGGGACTAGCGGGATACAAGAGACCCAGTACTTC.

The rearrangement joins TRBV5-6 to TRBJ1-2; no clear D. The CDR3 consists of 14 residues. Germline CDR1 is SGHDT and CDR2 is YYEEEE. V was cut by 0 bases and J by 2 bases, with 8 bases left in between. The CDR3: CASSLAVKNYGYTF. The CDR3 nucleotides read TGTGCCAGCAGCTTGGCGGTGAAGAACTATGGCTACACCTTC.